The clone carrying this T cell receptor (beta chain) was observed at least ten times. Its antigen is currently unknown. Trimming took 6 bases from V and 2 from J; bases not matched to a gene: 19. CDR1 is WSHSY and CDR2 is SAAADI in the germline V gene. This CDR3 has 20 residues. In TCRdb, the multiplex PCR reads were re-called with MiXCR into one record per CDR3 protein. Among about 120,000 distinct CDR3 sequences, about 20% were seen once, and the ten largest hold over 3%. Axillary draining lymph nodes of breast cancer patients supplied the node samples. These data belong to a study of breast tumors, draining lymph nodes, adjacent tissues. Overall study results and limits: That most tumor T cells come from lymph nodes remained unproven. Tumor and nontumor repertoires were significantly more similar in luminal-like than in basal-like breast cancer.

Input material: axillary lymph node tissue. The receptor was isolated from a female donor with breast cancer. Some clones in this sample may be carry-over from other donors' samples. The chain joins TRBV10-2 to TRBJ2-3, with 11 nucleotides matching TRBD2. In nucleotides, the CDR3 is TGCGCCAGCAGATCGTGGGGGGAACTAGCGGGAGATGGGCCCACAGATACGCAGTATTTT. As protein: CASRSWGELAGDGPTDTQYF.